These 20 T cell receptor beta chains came from one sample sequenced in a study of T cells in Graves' hyperthyroidism and ophthalmopathy. Authors of the study amplified TCR beta CDR3 regions from RNA transcripts. The HTBI primer set served for first-round RT-PCR of the TCR CDR3. Using its own MiXCR run on the multiplex PCR reads, TCRdb lists one record per CDR3 protein. The sample lists about 560,000 distinct CDR3 sequences, around 17% occurring once. The sample comprised blood. These receptors all stem from a woman under 30 with Graves' hyperthyroidism.

There are a few counts of this clonotype. The rearrangement links TRBV6-1 to TRBJ2-5, with D possibly matching TRBD2 (5 bases). V lost 5 bases and J lost 2, with 15 bases in between. From germline, CDR1 is MNHNS and CDR2 SASEGT. The CDR3 runs 15 residues. The CDR3 protein is CASSFWESGQETQYF. Written as DNA, the CDR3 is TGTGCCAGCAGTTTTTGGGAGTCGGGACAAGAGACCCAGTACTTC.

This clonotype was observed many times. V and J are TRBV12-3 or TRBV12-4 and TRBJ2-3, with 10 positions matching TRBD2. J was trimmed by 4 bases and V by 5 bases; bases with no gene match: 9. The CDR3 consists of 16 residues. For the CDR3, the DNA is TGTGCCAGCAGTCCCCCCCAGCGGGGGGGGGCAGATACGCAGTATTTT. Its protein product is CASSPPQRGGADTQYF.

The sample holds many counts of this clonotype. The CDR3 region has the DNA TGTGCCAGCAAGACTAGCGGGAGGGGATTTTTCGATGAGCAGTTCTTC. Its translation: CASKTSGRGFFDEQFF. V gene TRBV28 combines with J gene TRBJ2-1; 14 nucleotides agree with TRBD2. The V segment lost 7 bases and the J segment 8 bases; nucleotides outside the gene matches: 10. Germline V gives CDR1 MDHEN, CDR2 SYDVKM. The CDR3 length is 16 residues.

The J gene is TRBJ2-7, the V gene TRBV12-3 or TRBV12-4; D unresolved. The V end was cut by 3 bases, the J end by 6 bases, with 21 bases between. The CDR3 covers 16 residues. CDR3 sequence: CASSFQALLAVGEQYF. DNA for the CDR3: TGTGCCAGCAGTTTCCAGGCCCTCCTTGCAGTTGGCGAGCAGTACTTC.

Regarding this clonotype: A much more abundant neighbour one base away suggests this may be a read error. This chain links TRBV6-1 with TRBJ2-3, with D possibly being TRBD1 (6 bases). Germline loops: CDR1 MNHNS, CDR2 SASEGT. With 6 bases removed from V and 1 base from J, the gap between germline ends came to 14 bases. CDR3 length: 15 residues. The CDR3 DNA is TGTGCCAGCAGCCACCGGACAGCAGGCACAGATACGCAGTATTTT. Translating gives CASSHRTAGTDTQYF.

This clonotype occurred many times. The chain uses TRBV7-2 and TRBJ2-7, with 9 bases aligning to TRBD1. The V gene end was trimmed by 3 bases and the J gene end by 6 bases; junction bases not matched to a gene: 3. Germline-derived CDR1 and CDR2 are SGHTA and FQGNSA. The CDR3 sequence is 13 residues long. The CDR3: CASSLDRGFEQYF. The CDR3 DNA follows: TGTGCCAGCAGCTTGGACAGGGGTTTCGAGCAGTACTTC.

The CDR3 here is CASSSGQGATEAFF. As DNA, the CDR3 is TGTGCCAGCAGCTCGGGACAGGGGGCAACTGAAGCTTTCTTT. The genes are TRBV13 and TRBJ1-1, with 12 bases matching TRBD1. The CDR3 consists of 14 residues. Losses at the gene ends were 4 bases for V and 5 bases for J; bases not matched to a gene: 2. Germline lookup yields CDR1 PRHDT and CDR2 FYEKMQ (reference sequence).

The chain combines TRBV12-3 or TRBV12-4 with TRBJ2-7; 9 bases are shared with TRBD2. This CDR3 comprises 16 residues. Trimming removed 6 bases from V and 10 bases from J; junction bases left unmatched: 19. CDR3 nucleotide sequence: TGTGCCAGCAGCCCCCTATTGGTAGCGGGAGAGCGAGATCAGTACTTC. This sequence encodes CASSPLLVAGERDQYF.

This chain uses TRBV11-3 with TRBJ1-4, with D possibly being TRBD1 (5 bases). This CDR3 has 18 residues. With 3 bases removed from V and 5 bases from J, the gap between germline ends came to 22 bases. Germline CDR1 SGHNT, CDR2 YENEEA. The CDR3 coding sequence is TGTGCCAGCAGCTTTGGGGCTAAGGTGACAGCCGCAAATGAAAAACTGTTTTTT. It translates to CASSFGAKVTAANEKLFF.

The gene calls are TRBV12-5 and TRBJ2-1, with TRBD2 identical over 11 bases. Per germline, CDR1 LGHNT and CDR2 FRNRAP. Trimming removed 3 bases from V and 6 bases from J; junction bases left unmatched: 7. The CDR3 totals 16 residues. The CDR3 DNA reads as TGTGCTAGTGGTTTCTTCGGGACTAGCGGCATCAATGAGCAGTTCTTC. Amino acids: CASGFFGTSGINEQFF.

The rearrangement links TRBV9 to TRBJ2-3; 7 positions match TRBD1. The V gene end was trimmed by 4 bases and the J gene end by 4 bases; junction bases not matched to a gene: 6. Germline V gene sequence: CDR1 SGDLS, CDR2 YYNGEE. This CDR3 spans 14 amino acids. The DNA for the CDR3 is TGTGCCAGCAGCATTCGACAGGGATCAGATACGCAGTATTTT. It is translated as CASSIRQGSDTQYF.

This clonotype was counted a few times. The DNA for the CDR3 is TGTGCCAGCAGCCAAGATGGAGGGGGCGCCCAGTACTTC. Amino acids: CASSQDGGGAQYF. V usage is TRBV3-1 and J usage is TRBJ2-5, with D perhaps TRBD1 (7 bases). V was cut by 0 bases and J by 9 bases, with 11 bases left in between. Per the germline V gene, CDR1 is LGHDT and CDR2 is YNNKEL (reference sequence). The CDR3 length is 13 residues.

This clonotype has ten or more counts. The V gene is TRBV20-1, the J gene TRBJ2-3, with D perhaps given as TRBD1 or TRBD2 (6 bases each). V dropped 6 bases and J dropped 9 bases, with 10 bases sitting between them. The CDR3 loop spans 10 amino acids. Germline V gene data show CDR1 as DFQATT and CDR2 as SNEGSKA (reference sequence). CDR3 loop: CSARGPTQYF. DNA for the CDR3: TGCAGTGCCCGGGGGCCCACGCAGTATTTT.

The sample holds many counts of this clonotype. The gene calls are TRBV2 and TRBJ1-1, with D hard to call. This CDR3 comprises 18 residues. With 4 bases removed from V and 0 bases from J, the gap between germline ends came to 21 bases. Looked up from germline, CDR1 is SNHLY and CDR2 is FYNNEI. CDR3 sequence: CASSGLTRLRQVNTEAFF. CDR3 DNA sequence: TGTGCCAGCAGTGGACTAACGAGGCTGAGACAAGTGAACACTGAAGCTTTCTTT.

With respect to this clonotype: A much larger clone differs from this one at a single base, so this may be a read error. V usage is TRBV5-1 and J usage is TRBJ1-5; possibly TRBD1 for D (6 bases). The CDR3 is 16 amino acids. Looked up from germline, CDR1 is SGHRS and CDR2 is YFSETQ. The CDR3 nucleotides are TGCGCCAGCAGCATACAGGGTGACGGGAACAATCAGCCCCAGCGTTTT. This translates into CASSIQGDGNNQPQRF. Looking up the rest from reference TRBV5-1 and TRBJ1-5 gives the full variable domain: KAGVTQTPRYLIKTRGQQVTLSCSPISGHRSVSWYQQTPGQGLQFLFEYFSETQRNKGNFPGRFSGRQFSNSRSEMNVSTLELGDSALYLCASSIQGDGNNQPQRFGDGTRLSIL.

This clonotype was recorded at least ten times. This chain connects TRBV27 to TRBJ2-1, with 9 positions matching TRBD2. The CDR3 contains 17 residues. Per germline, CDR1 MNHEY and CDR2 SMNVEV (reference sequence). V shed 4 bases, J shed 4 bases, and the junction held 11 bases outside the gene matches. This CDR3 is CASSSPGGSGGYNEQFF. The CDR3 nucleotides read TGTGCCAGCAGTTCGCCGGGGGGTAGCGGGGGTTACAATGAGCAGTTCTTC.

This clonotype was counted a few times. The CDR3 sequence is CASSETGVGGELFF. The DNA of the CDR3 is TGTGCCAGCAGCGAGACAGGGGTCGGCGGGGAGCTGTTTTTT. This chain links TRBV5-5 with TRBJ2-2; 8 nucleotides match TRBD1. The CDR3 length is 14 residues. Trimming removed 4 bases from V and 7 bases from J; junction bases left unmatched: 6. Germline V gives CDR1 SGHKS, CDR2 YYEKEE (reference sequence).

This clonotype was observed many times. V gene TRBV3-1 combines with J gene TRBJ2-1, with D possibly matching TRBD1 (7 bases). Per germline, CDR1 LGHDT and CDR2 YNNKEL (reference sequence). The CDR3 has 15 amino acids. Trimming removed 4 bases at V and 5 bases at J, with 15 bases between. CDR3 amino acids: CASSRRGAGDNEQFF. For the CDR3, the DNA is TGTGCCAGCAGCCGCAGGGGGGCCGGCGACAATGAGCAGTTCTTC.

This clonotype was observed a few times. This rearrangement joins TRBV27 to TRBJ1-1, with D possibly TRBD1 on 6 matching bases. The CDR3 is 13 amino acids. V lost 2 bases and J lost 6, with 10 bases in between. Germline loops: CDR1 MNHEY, CDR2 SMNVEV (reference sequence). As DNA, the CDR3 is TGTGCCAGCAGTTTAGGAAGGGGGGCTGAAGCTTTCTTT. Its protein is CASSLGRGAEAFF.

This clonotype was recorded many times. J is TRBJ2-3 and V is TRBV12-3 or TRBV12-4; TRBD2 matches 8 bases. Trimming cost V 6 bases and J 2 bases; bases outside gene matches: 7. This CDR3 comprises 15 residues. DNA for the CDR3: TGTGCCAGCAGCCAGAGACTAGCGTACACAGATACGCAGTATTTT. Translation gives CASSQRLAYTDTQYF.